Presented here are 2 T cell receptor beta chains from one specimen sequenced in a study of Tregs in tolerant kidney transplant recipients. Mixed chimerism was transient after nonmyeloablative marrow transplants from related graft donors. TCRdb's copy holds only in-frame clones and misses some; the assay was immunoSEQ multiplex PCR. The profile shows about 52,000 clones, 91% of them singletons. The sample in question was CD8+ T cells from blood (PBMCs), obtained 24 months after the transplant. Source of these receptors: a human patient who received a combined kidney and bone marrow transplant. Some of the T cells might come from the graft donor.

The rearrangement links TRBV7-2 to TRBJ2-5; no firm D call. The V gene lost 5 bases and the J gene lost 13 bases, with 17 bases spanning the gap. Germline lookup yields CDR1 SGHTA and CDR2 FQGNSA. The CDR3 has 12 amino acids. The CDR3 coding sequence is TGTGCCAGCAGCACCACAGTCCCCATACGGTACTTC. The encoded protein is CASSTTVPIRYF.

The chain has TRBV18 and TRBJ2-1, with 13 bases that match TRBD2. CDR3 length equals 16 residues. The germline gives CDR1 KGHSH, CDR2 LQKENI. V shed 3 bases and J 5 bases; nucleotides not matched to a gene: 4. CDR3 nucleotides: TGTGCCAGCTCACCCACTAGCGGGAGGGCCCACAATGAGCAGTTCTTC. This encodes CASSPTSGRAHNEQFF.